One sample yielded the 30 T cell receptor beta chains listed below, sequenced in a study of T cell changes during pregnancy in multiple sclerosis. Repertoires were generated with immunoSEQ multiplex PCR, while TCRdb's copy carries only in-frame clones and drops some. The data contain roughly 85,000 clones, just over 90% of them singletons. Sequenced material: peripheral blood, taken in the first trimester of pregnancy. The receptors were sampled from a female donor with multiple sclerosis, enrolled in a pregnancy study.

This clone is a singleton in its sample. This chain's CDR3 is CASSQSSREGEQFF. The CDR3 region has the DNA TGCGCCAGCAGTCAATCGAGCAGGGAGGGTGAGCAGTTCTTC. The J gene is TRBJ2-1, the V gene TRBV23-1; 7 bases agree with TRBD2. TRBV23-1 falls under the ORF class, with uncertain function. The CDR3 has 14 residues. The V gene end was trimmed by 0 bases and the J gene end by 9 bases; junction bases not matched to a gene: 5.

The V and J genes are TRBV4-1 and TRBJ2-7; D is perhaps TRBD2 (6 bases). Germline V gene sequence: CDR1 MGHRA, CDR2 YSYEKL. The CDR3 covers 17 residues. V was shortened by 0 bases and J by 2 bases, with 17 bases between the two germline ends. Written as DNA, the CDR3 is TGCGCCAGCAGCCAAGACCAGATACTCGGGGGAACCTACGAGCAGTACTTC. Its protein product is CASSQDQILGGTYEQYF.

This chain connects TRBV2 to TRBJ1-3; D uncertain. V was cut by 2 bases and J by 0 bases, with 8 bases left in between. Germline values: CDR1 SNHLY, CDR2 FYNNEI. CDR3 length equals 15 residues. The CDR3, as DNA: TGTGCCAGCAGTGAATGGCTCGTCTCTGGAAACACCATATATTTT. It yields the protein CASSEWLVSGNTIYF. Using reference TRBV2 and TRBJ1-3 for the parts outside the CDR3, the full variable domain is EPEVTQTPSHQVTQMGQEVILRCVPISNHLYFYWYRQILGQKVEFLVSFYNNEISEKSEIFDDQFSVERPDGSNFTLKIRSTKLEDSAMYFCASSEWLVSGNTIYFGEGSWLTVV.

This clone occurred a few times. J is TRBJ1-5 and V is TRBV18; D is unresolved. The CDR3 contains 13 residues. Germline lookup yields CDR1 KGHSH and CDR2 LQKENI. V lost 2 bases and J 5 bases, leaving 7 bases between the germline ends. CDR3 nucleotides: TGTGCCAGCTCACCAACTTATGATCAGCCCCAGCATTTT. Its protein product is CASSPTYDQPQHF. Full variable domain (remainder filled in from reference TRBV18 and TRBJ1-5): NAGVMQNPRHLVRRRGQEARLRCSPMKGHSHVYWYRQLPEEGLKFMVYLQKENIIDESGMPKERFSAEFPKEGPSILRIQQVVRGDSAAYFCASSPTYDQPQHFGDGTRLSIL.

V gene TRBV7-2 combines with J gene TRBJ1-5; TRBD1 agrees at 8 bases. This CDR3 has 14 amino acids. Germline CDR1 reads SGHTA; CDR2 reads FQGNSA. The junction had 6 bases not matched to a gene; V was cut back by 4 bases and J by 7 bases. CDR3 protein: CASSWTGTLQPQHF. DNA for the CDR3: TGTGCCAGCAGCTGGACAGGGACTCTCCAGCCCCAGCATTTT.

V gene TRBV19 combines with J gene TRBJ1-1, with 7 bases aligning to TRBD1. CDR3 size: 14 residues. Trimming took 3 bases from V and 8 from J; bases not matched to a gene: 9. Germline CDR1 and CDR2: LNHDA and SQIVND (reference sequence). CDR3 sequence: CASSIRGASPEAFF. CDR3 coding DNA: TGTGCCAGTAGTATCAGGGGGGCTAGCCCCGAAGCTTTCTTT.

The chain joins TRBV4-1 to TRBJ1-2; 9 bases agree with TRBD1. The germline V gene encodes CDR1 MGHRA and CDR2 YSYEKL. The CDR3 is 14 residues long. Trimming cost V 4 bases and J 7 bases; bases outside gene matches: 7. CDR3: CASSPLQGAFGYTF. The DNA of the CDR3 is TGCGCCAGCAGCCCGCTACAGGGGGCCTTTGGCTACACCTTC.

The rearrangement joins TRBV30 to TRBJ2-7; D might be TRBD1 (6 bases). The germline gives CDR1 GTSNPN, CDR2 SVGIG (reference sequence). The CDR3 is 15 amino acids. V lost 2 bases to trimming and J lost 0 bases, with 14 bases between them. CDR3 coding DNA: TGTGCCTGGAGTCGGACAGCACCAATCTCCTACGAGCAGTACTTC. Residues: CAWSRTAPISYEQYF.

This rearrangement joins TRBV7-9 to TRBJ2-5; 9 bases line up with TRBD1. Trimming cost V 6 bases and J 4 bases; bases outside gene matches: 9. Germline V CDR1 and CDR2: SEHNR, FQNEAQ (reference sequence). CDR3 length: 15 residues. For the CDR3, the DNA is TGTGCCAGCAGTGTGGACAGGGGAGGGCGAGAGACCCAGTACTTC. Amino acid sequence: CASSVDRGGRETQYF.

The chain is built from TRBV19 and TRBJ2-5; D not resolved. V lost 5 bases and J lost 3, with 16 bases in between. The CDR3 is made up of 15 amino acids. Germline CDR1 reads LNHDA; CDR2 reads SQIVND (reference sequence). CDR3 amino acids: CASSEMADTKETQYF. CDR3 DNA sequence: TGTGCCAGTAGTGAAATGGCAGACACCAAAGAGACCCAGTACTTC.

CDR3 sequence (DNA): TGCGCCAGCAGCAGGAGATCGACTAGCGGGAGGCTGAGCTCCTACGAGCAGTACTTC. As protein: CASSRRSTSGRLSSYEQYF. The J gene is TRBJ2-7, the V gene TRBV5-1, with 13 bases lining up with TRBD2. V dropped 4 bases and J dropped 0; count of bases not matched to a gene: 13. The CDR3 has 19 residues. The germline CDR1 and CDR2 sequences are SGHRS and YFSETQ.

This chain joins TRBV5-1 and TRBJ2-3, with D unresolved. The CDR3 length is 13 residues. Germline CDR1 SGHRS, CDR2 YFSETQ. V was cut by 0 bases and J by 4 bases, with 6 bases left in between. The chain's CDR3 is CASSLARPDTQYF. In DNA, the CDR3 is TGCGCCAGCAGCTTGGCTAGGCCAGATACGCAGTATTTT.

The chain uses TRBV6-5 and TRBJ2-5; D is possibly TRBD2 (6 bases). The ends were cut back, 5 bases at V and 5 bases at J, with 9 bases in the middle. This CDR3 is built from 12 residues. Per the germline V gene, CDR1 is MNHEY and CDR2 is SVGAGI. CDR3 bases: TGTGCCAGCAGTCCAGGGAGGGAGACCCAGTACTTC. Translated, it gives CASSPGRETQYF.

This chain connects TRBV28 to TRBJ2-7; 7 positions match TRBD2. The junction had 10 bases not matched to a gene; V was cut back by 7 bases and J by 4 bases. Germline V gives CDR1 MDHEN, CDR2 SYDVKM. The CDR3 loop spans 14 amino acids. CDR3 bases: TGTGCCAGCATCGCGGCGGGAGTTGGTTACGAGCAGTACTTC. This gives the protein CASIAAGVGYEQYF.

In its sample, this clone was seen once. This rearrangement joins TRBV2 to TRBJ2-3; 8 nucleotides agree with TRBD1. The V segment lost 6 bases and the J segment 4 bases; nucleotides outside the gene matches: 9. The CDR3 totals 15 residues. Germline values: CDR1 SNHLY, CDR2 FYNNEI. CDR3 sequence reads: CASSPRAGGADTQYF. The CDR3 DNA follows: TGTGCCAGCAGCCCCAGGGCAGGGGGCGCAGATACGCAGTATTTT.

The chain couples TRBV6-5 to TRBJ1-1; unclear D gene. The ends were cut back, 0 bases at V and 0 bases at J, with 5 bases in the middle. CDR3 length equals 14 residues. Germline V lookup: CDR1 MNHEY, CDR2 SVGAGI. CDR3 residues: CASSYSSLNTEAFF. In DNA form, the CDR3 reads TGTGCCAGCAGTTACTCGAGCCTGAACACTGAAGCTTTCTTT.

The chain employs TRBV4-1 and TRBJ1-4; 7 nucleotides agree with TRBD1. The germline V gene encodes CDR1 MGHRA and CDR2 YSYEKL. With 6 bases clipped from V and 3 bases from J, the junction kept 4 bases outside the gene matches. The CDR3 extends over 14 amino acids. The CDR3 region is CASSPDRPNEKLFF. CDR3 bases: TGCGCCAGCAGTCCGGACAGGCCTAATGAAAAACTGTTTTTT.

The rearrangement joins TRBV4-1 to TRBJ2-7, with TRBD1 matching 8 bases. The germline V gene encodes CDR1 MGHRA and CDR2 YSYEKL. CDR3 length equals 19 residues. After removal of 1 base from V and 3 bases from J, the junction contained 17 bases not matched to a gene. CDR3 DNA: TGCGCCAGCAGCCAAGTCCCGTTTTTTCCAGGACAGGGACTCTACGAGCAGTACTTC. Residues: CASSQVPFFPGQGLYEQYF.

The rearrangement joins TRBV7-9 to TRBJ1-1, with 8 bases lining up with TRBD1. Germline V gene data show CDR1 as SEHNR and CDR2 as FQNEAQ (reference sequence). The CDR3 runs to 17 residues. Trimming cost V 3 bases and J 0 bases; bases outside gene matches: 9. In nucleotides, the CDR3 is TGTGCCAGCAGCTTCGACAGGGGCAATATCATGAACACTGAAGCTTTCTTT. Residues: CASSFDRGNIMNTEAFF.

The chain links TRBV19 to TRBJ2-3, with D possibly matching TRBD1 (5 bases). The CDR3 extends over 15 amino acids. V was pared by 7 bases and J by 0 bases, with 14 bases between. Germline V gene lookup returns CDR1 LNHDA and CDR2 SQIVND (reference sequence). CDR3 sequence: CASNPGRRSTDTQYF. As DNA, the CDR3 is TGTGCCAGTAACCCAGGGCGGCGTAGCACAGATACGCAGTATTTT.

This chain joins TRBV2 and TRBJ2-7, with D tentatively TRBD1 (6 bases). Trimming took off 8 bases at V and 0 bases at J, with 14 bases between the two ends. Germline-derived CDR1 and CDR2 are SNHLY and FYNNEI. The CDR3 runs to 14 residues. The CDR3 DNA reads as TGTGCCAGCCGGGTGCAGGGGCTCTCCTACGAGCAGTACTTC. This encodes CASRVQGLSYEQYF.

The CDR3 DNA is TGTGCCAGCAGACAGGGGGGGACTAACACTGAAGCTTTCTTT. Encoded protein: CASRQGGTNTEAFF. The V gene is TRBV5-4, the J gene TRBJ1-1; TRBD1 aligns across 8 bases. Germline V gene data show CDR1 as SGHNT and CDR2 as YYREEE (reference sequence). CDR3 length: 14 residues. Trimming at V came to 5 bases and at J to 2 bases, leaving 5 bases not matched to a gene. The whole variable domain, filled in from reference TRBV5-4 and TRBJ1-1, reads ETGVTQSPTHLIKTRGQQVTLRCSSQSGHNTVSWYQQALGQGPQFIFQYYREEENGRGNFPPRFSGLQFPNYSSELNVNALELDDSALYLCASRQGGTNTEAFFGQGTRLTVV.

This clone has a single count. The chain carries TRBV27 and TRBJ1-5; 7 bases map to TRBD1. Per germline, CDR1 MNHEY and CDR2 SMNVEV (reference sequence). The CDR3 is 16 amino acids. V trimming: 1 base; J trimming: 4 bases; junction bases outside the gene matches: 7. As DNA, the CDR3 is TGTGCCAGCAGTTTATGGGCAGGGGGTGGAAATCAGCCCCAGCATTTT. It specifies CASSLWAGGGNQPQHF.

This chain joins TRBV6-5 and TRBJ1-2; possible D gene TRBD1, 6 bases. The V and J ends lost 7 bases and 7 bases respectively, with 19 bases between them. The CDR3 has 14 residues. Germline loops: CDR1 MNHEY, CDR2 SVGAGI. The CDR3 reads CASTPWKGVRGYTF. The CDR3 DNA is TGTGCCAGCACCCCCTGGAAGGGGGTGCGTGGCTACACCTTC.

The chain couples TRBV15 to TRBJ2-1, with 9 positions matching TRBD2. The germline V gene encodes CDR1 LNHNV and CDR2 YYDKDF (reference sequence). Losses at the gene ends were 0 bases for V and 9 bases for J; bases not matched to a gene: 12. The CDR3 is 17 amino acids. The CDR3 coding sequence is TGTGCCACCAGCAGAGATATTGGTAGCGGGAGCCGAGGTGAGCAGTTCTTC. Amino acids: CATSRDIGSGSRGEQFF.

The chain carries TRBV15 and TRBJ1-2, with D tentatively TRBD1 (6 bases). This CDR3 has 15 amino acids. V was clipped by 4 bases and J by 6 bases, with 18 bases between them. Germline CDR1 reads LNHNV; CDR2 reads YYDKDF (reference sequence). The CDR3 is CATSKGNRVAHGYTF. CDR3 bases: TGTGCCACCAGCAAAGGGAACAGGGTTGCGCATGGCTACACCTTC.

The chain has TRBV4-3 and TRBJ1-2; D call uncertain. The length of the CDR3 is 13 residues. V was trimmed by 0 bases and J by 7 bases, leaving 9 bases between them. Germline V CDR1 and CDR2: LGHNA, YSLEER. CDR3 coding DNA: TGCGCCAGCAGCCAAGAGGGAGCGATTGGCTACACCTTC. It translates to CASSQEGAIGYTF.

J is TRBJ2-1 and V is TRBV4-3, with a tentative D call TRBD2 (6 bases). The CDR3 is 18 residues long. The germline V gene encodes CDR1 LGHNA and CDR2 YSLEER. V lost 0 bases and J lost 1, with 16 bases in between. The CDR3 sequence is CASSQEAGVGQSYNEQFF. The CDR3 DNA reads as TGCGCCAGCAGCCAAGAAGCGGGTGTGGGGCAGTCCTACAATGAGCAGTTCTTC.

CDR3: CASSRVTGERRNEQYF. The CDR3 bases are TGTGCCAGCAGTCGAGTAACAGGGGAACGACGGAACGAGCAGTACTTC. J is TRBJ2-7 and V is TRBV25-1, with 7 bases identical to TRBD1. Losses at the gene ends were 5 bases for V and 5 bases for J; bases not matched to a gene: 15. Germline assignment: CDR1 MGHDK and CDR2 SYGVNS. CDR3 length: 16 amino acids.

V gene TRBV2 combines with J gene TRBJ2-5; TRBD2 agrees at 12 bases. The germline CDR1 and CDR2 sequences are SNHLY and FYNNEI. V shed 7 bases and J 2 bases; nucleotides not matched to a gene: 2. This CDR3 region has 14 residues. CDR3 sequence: CASTGTSGQETQYF. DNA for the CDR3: TGTGCCAGCACCGGGACTAGCGGGCAAGAGACCCAGTACTTC.